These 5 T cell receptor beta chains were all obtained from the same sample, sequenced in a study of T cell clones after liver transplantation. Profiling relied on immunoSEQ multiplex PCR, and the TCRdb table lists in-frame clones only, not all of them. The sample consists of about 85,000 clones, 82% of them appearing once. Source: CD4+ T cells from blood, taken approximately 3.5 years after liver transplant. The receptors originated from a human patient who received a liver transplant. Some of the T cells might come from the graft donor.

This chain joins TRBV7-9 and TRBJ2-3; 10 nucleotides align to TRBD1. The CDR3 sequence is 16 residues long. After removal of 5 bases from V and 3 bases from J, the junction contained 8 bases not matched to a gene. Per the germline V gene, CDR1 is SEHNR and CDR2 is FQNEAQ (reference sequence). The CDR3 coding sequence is TGTGCCAGCAGCGACCTACGGACAGGGGGGACAGATACGCAGTATTTT. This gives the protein CASSDLRTGGTDTQYF.

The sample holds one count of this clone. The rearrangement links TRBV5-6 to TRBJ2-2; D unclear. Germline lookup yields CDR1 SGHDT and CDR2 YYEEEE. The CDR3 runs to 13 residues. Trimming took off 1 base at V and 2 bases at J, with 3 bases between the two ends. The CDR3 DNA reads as TGTGCCAGCAGCTTGCCCAACACCGGGGAGCTGTTTTTT. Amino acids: CASSLPNTGELFF.

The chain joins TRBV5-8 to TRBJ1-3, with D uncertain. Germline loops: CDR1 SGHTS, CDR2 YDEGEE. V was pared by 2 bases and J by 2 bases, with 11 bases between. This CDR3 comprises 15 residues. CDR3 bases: TGTGCCAGCAGCTTCGCAATCGGGGCTGGAAACACCATATATTTT. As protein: CASSFAIGAGNTIYF. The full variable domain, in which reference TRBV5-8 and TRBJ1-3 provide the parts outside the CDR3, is EAGVTQSPTHLIKTRGQQATLRCSPISGHTSVYWYQQALGLGLQFLLWYDEGEERNRGNFPPRFSGRQFPNYSSELNVNALELEDSALYLCASSFAIGAGNTIYFGEGSWLTVV.

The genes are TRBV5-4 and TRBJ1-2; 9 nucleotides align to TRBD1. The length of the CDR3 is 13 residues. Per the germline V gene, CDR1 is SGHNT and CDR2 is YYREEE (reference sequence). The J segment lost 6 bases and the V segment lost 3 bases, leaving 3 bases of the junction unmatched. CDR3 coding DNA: TGTGCCAGCAGCTATGGGACAGGGAATGGCTACACCTTC. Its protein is CASSYGTGNGYTF.

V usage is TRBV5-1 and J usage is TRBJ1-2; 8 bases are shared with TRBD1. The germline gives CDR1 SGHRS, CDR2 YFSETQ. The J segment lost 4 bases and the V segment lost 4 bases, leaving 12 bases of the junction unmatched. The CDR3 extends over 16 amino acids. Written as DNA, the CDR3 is TGCGCCAGCAGCGTGACCCCCGGGACAGGATCCTATGGCTACACCTTC. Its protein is CASSVTPGTGSYGYTF.